This TCR beta chain was observed in a study of shared clonotypes between healthy human individuals. Sequencing was performed with immunoSEQ multiplex PCR; in TCRdb, only in-frame clones are kept and a portion is missing. The data hold roughly 2,300,000 clones, with under 95% observed a single time. CDR3 size: 14 residues. The ends were cut back, 3 bases at V and 1 base at J, with 9 bases in the middle. Germline CDR1 SGHTA, CDR2 FQGNSA. The donor cohort consisted entirely of Caucasian adults residing in Nashville, Tennessee. From CD4+ cells came CD45RA+ naive and CD45RA-negative memory subsets. About this clone: Its antigen is unknown.

Study-wide findings and caveats: Depth of sequencing was expected to influence donor clonotype sharing. Sorted-subset sequencing, rarefaction showed, was incomplete despite large depth.

This TCR was recovered from a man younger than 35 in good health. Some clones in this sample may be carry-over from other donors' samples. The sequenced sample was naive CD4+ T cells from PBMCs. Subset indicated: CD45RA+ positively selected. The chain joins TRBV7-2 to TRBJ1-2, with D unclear. Written as DNA, the CDR3 is TGTGCCAGCAGCTTGTTCGGGAGTAACTATGGCTACACCTTC. Its protein product is CASSLFGSNYGYTF.